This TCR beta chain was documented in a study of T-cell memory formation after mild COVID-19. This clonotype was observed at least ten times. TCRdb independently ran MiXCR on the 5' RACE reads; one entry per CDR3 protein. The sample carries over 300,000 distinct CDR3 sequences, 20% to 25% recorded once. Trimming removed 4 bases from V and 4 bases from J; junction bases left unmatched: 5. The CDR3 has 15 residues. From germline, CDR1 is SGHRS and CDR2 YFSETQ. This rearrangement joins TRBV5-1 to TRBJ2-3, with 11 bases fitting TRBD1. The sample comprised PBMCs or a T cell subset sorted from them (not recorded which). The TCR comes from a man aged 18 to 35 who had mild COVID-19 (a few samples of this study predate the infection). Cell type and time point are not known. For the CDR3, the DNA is TGCGCCAGCAGCGATCGGACAGGGGGCCCAGATACGCAGTATTTT. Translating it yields CASSDRTGGPDTQYF.